This passage covers 7 T cell receptor beta chains from one sample sequenced in a study of shared T cell receptors in the human thymus. TCRdb's copy holds only in-frame clones and misses some; the assay was immunoSEQ multiplex PCR. The sample carries about 660,000 clones, 70% to 90% recorded once. This sample was shared with a second study, whose subject was human thymus T cells.

What was sequenced was thymocytes. The source of these receptors is a boy under two years old with a congenital heart defect.

The V and J genes are TRBV6-5 and TRBJ1-1; no clear D gene. CDR1 is MNHEY and CDR2 is SVGAGI in the germline V gene. V was trimmed by 4 bases and J by 7 bases, leaving 19 bases between them. CDR3 length: 15 amino acids. This CDR3 reads CASSFRSGKEGEAFF. DNA of the CDR3: TGTGCCAGCAGTTTTCGCAGTGGAAAAGAGGGTGAAGCTTTCTTT.

The chain uses TRBV27 and TRBJ2-7, with TRBD2 matching 10 bases. Germline V gives CDR1 MNHEY, CDR2 SMNVEV (reference sequence). The trim removed 5 bases at V and 1 base at J, leaving 8 bases unmatched. The CDR3 is 16 residues long. CDR3 loop: CASSLGPSGRSYEQYF. The CDR3 coding sequence is TGTGCCAGCAGTCTAGGTCCTAGCGGGAGATCCTACGAGCAGTACTTC.

The rearrangement uses TRBV9 and TRBJ1-5; D may be TRBD1 (6 bases). Trimming pared 5 bases from V and 0 bases from J, leaving 12 bases between. Per germline, CDR1 SGDLS and CDR2 YYNGEE. The CDR3 length is 15 residues. In DNA form, the CDR3 reads TGTGCCAGCAGTTATGGGGGCCATAGCAATCAGCCCCAGCATTTT. Its translation: CASSYGGHSNQPQHF.

This clone was detected only once. This chain joins TRBV4-1 and TRBJ1-1; 9 bases fit TRBD1. The CDR3 is 15 amino acids. Germline CDR1 and CDR2: MGHRA and YSYEKL. The junction had 5 bases not matched to a gene; V was cut back by 4 bases and J by 2 bases. The DNA for the CDR3 is TGCGCCAGCAGCCGCCCGGGACAGGGAAACACTGAAGCTTTCTTT. Its protein is CASSRPGQGNTEAFF.

The V call is TRBV14, the J call TRBJ2-7, with 10 bases that match TRBD2. Germline V gene sequence: CDR1 SGHDN, CDR2 FVKESK. The CDR3 is 15 residues long. J was trimmed by 2 bases and V by 1 base; bases with no gene match: 2. CDR3 sequence (DNA): TGTGCCAGCAGCCAAGTTCTAGCGGGAGCCTACGAGCAGTACTTC. It is translated as CASSQVLAGAYEQYF.

The V gene is TRBV6-1, the J gene TRBJ1-2; tentatively, D is TRBD1 (5 bases). V was pared by 1 base and J by 1 base, with 13 bases between. The CDR3 runs to 16 residues. Germline V lookup: CDR1 MNHNS, CDR2 SASEGT. The DNA for the CDR3 is TGTGCCAGCAGTGAAGAGCCGGGGGGGGATAACTATGGCTACACCTTC. Protein product: CASSEEPGGDNYGYTF.

The rearrangement uses TRBV27 and TRBJ2-1; 7 bases agree with TRBD2. V lost 2 bases and J lost 3; bases outside the gene matches: 4. Germline assignment: CDR1 MNHEY and CDR2 SMNVEV (reference sequence). There are 15 residues in the CDR3. Written as DNA, the CDR3 is TGTGCCAGCAGTTTAACCGGGACTATCTACAATGAGCAGTTCTTC. The encoded protein is CASSLTGTIYNEQFF.